The source of this T cell receptor beta chain is a study of glioma-infiltrating T cells. The CDR3 is made up of 16 amino acids. Deletions cut 2 bases from V and 4 bases from J, with 17 bases between. CDR1 is LGHNA, CDR2 YNFKEQ, per germline. Points on this clonotype: The antigen is not known.

Points from the study as a whole: Patients with low tissue-blood divergence carried a signature set of shared blood CDR3 motifs. Above-expected tissue-blood divergence occurred in all gliomas, most in low-grade ones.

Using RNA template, CDR3s of TCR alpha and beta were amplified with iRepertoire arm-PCR. TCRdb itself ran the multiplex PCR reads through MiXCR, one entry per CDR3 protein. The sample lists a few hundred thousand distinct CDR3 sequences; 41% were seen once. This TCR derives from a human donor with low-grade glioma or glioblastoma, undergoing nonglioma brain surgery, or in good health (not recorded which). The material sequenced was glioma tissue, nonneoplastic brain tissue, or PBMCs (not recorded which). The chain links TRBV4-2 to TRBJ2-5; tentatively, D is TRBD1 (5 bases). The CDR3 bases are TGTGCCAGCAGCCAAATAGGGGCAGAAGTCACAGAGACCCAGTACTTC. Translating it yields CASSQIGAEVTETQYF.